Here is one T cell receptor beta chain with its context. What it binds is not known. Profiled with immunoSEQ multiplex PCR; TCRdb holds only in-frame clones, not every one. The table includes 40,000 to 45,000 clones, over 80% detected once. CDR3 length: 17 residues. CDR1 and CDR2 (germline): SNHLY, FYNNEI. V lost 6 bases, J lost 0 bases, and 20 bases lay in between. This entry comes from a study of OX40 agonist ivuxolimab in advanced cancers. Overall study context: Patients received ivuxolimab, an agonistic anti-OX40 (CD134) antibody. Findings and limits, study-wide: Averaging showed that CD8+ T cells had more expanded clones than CD4+ did. Patients with a partial response at 0.1-3.0 mg/kg had among the lowest clonal expansion.

V gene TRBV2 combines with J gene TRBJ1-1; D remains ambiguous. Sequences were derived from CD4+ or CD8+ T cells sorted from blood, sampled in a trial of the OX40 agonist ivuxolimab. The source is an adult with an advanced solid tumor such as melanoma, head and neck, liver or kidney cancer. Here the CDR3 DNA reads TGTGCCAGCAGCCTACCCCGTCTCGAGGACTTGAACACTGAAGCTTTCTTT. Protein product: CASSLPRLEDLNTEAFF.